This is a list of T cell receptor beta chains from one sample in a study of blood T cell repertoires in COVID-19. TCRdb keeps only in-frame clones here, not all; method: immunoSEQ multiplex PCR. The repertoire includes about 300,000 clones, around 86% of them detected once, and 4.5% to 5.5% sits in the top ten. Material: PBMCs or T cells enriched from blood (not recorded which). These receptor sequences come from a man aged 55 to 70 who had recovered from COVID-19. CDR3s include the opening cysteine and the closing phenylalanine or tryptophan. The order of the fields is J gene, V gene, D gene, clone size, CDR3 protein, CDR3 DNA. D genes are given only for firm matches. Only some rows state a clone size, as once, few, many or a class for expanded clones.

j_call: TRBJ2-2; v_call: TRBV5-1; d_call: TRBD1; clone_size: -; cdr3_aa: CASSSSGTANTGELFF; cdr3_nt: TGCGCCAGCAGCAGCTCAGGGACAGCGAACACCGGGGAGCTGTTTTTT
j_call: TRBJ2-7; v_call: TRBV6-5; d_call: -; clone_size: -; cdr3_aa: CASSYGGISTHEQYF; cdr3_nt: TGTGCCAGCAGTTACGGCGGGATCTCTACCCACGAGCAGTACTTC
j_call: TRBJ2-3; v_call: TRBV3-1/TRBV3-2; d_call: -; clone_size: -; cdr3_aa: CASSQTADTQYF; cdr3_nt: TGTGCCAGCAGTCAGACAGCAGATACGCAGTATTTT
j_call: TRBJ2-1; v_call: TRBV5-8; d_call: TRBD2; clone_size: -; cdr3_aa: CASSNLAGGPGWDNEQFF; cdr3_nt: TGTGCCAGCAGCAATCTAGCGGGAGGCCCCGGTTGGGACAATGAGCAGTTCTTC
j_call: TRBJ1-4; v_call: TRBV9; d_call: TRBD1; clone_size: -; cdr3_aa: CASSARQGGNEKLFF; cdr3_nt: TGTGCCAGCAGCGCTAGACAGGGCGGGAATGAAAAACTGTTTTTT
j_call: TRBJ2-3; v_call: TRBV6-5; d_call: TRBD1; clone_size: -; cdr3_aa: CASSLFRGRTDTQYF; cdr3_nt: TGTGCCAGCAGCCTCTTTAGGGGGCGCACAGATACGCAGTATTTT
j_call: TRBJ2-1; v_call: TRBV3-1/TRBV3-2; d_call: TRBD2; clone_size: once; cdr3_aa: CASSPSLGLAGPSSYNEQFF; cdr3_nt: TGTGCCAGCAGCCCTAGTTTGGGACTAGCGGGGCCGAGCTCCTACAATGAGCAGTTCTTC
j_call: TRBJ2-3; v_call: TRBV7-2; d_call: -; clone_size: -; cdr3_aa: CASSLAGPGTDTQYF; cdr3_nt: TGTGCCAGCAGCTTAGCGGGGCCCGGCACAGATACGCAGTATTTT
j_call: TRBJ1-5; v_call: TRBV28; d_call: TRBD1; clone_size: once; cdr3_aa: CASSFSPGQVYQPQHF; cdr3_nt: TGTGCCAGCAGTTTCTCGCCGGGACAGGTCTATCAGCCCCAGCATTTT
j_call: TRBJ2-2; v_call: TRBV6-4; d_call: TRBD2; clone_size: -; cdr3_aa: CASSGTSGSTGELFF; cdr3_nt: TGTGCCAGCAGTGGAACTAGCGGGAGCACCGGGGAGCTGTTTTTT
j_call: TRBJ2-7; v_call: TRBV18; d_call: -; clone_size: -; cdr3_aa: CASSPFSTGIYEQYF; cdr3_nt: TGTGCCAGCTCACCTTTTAGTACAGGGATTTACGAGCAGTACTTC
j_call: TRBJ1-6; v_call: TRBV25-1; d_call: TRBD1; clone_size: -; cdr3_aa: CASSSYGTGESPLHF; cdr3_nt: TGTGCCAGCAGTTCCTACGGGACAGGGGAATCACCCCTCCACTTT
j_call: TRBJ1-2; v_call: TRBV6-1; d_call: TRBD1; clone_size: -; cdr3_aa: CASSDHRGNYGYTF; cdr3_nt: TGTGCCAGCAGTGACCACAGGGGAAACTATGGCTACACCTTC
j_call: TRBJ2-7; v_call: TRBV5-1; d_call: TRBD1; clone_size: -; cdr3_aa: CASSQGDRYSSYEQYF; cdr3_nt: TGCGCCAGCAGCCAAGGGGACAGGTATAGCTCCTACGAGCAGTACTTC
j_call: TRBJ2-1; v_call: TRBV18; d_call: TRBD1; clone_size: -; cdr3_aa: CASSPQEGTGGEQFF; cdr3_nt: TGTGCCAGCTCACCGCAGGAGGGGACAGGGGGTGAGCAGTTCTTC
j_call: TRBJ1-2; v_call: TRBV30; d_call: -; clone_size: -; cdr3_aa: CASRTASYGYTF; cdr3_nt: TGTGCCAGCAGGACAGCCAGCTATGGCTACACCTTC
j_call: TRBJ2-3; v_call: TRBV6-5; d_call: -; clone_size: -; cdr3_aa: CASSSRRATDTQYF; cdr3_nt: TGTGCCAGCAGTAGTCGGAGGGCCACAGATACGCAGTATTTT
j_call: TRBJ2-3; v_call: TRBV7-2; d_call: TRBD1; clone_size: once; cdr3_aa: CASSPDRGIDTQYF; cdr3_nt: TGTGCCAGCAGCCCCGACAGGGGGATAGATACGCAGTATTTT
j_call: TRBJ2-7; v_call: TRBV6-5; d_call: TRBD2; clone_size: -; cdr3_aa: CASSTLGGKGYEQYF; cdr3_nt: TGTGCCAGCAGTACCCTCGGGGGGAAAGGCTACGAGCAGTACTTC
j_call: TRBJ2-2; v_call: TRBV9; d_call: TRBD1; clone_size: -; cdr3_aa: CASSVGGGTGAPGELFF; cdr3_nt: TGTGCCAGCAGCGTAGGTGGGGGGACAGGGGCTCCCGGGGAGCTGTTTTTT
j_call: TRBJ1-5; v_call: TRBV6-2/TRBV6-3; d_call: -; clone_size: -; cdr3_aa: CASSYVRGVRQPQHF; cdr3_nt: TGTGCCAGCAGTTACGTGCGGGGGGTTCGACAGCCCCAGCATTTT
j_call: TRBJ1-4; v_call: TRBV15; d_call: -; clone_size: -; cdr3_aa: CATSRDPGNEKLFF; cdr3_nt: TGTGCCACCAGCAGAGATCCAGGGAATGAAAAACTGTTTTTT
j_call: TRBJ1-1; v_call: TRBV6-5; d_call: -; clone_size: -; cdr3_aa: CASRITENTEAFF; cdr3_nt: TGTGCCAGCAGGATCACAGAGAACACTGAAGCTTTCTTT
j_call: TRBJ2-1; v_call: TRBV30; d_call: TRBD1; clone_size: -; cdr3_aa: CAWRRGQGIEQFF; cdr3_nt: TGTGCCTGGAGGAGGGGACAGGGGATTGAGCAGTTCTTC
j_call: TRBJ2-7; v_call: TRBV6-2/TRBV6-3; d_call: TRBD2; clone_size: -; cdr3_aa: CASSSPGLAGYYEQYF; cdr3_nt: TGTGCCAGCAGTTCTCCGGGACTAGCGGGATACTACGAGCAGTACTTC
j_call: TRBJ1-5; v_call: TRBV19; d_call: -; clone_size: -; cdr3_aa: CASSIWSGDSNQPQHF; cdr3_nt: TGTGCCAGTAGTATTTGGTCGGGGGATAGCAATCAGCCCCAGCATTTT
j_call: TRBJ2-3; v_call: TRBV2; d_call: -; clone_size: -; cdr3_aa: CASSGQQGGTDTQYF; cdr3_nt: TGTGCCAGCAGCGGCCAACAGGGAGGCACAGATACGCAGTATTTT
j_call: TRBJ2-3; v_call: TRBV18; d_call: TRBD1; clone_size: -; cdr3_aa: CASSPGTGTTDTQYF; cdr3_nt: TGTGCCAGCTCACCAGGGACAGGGACCACAGATACGCAGTATTTT
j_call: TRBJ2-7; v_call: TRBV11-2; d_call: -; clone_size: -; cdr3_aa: CASSLVMQGIYEQYF; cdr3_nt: TGTGCCAGCAGCTTAGTGATGCAGGGGATCTACGAGCAGTACTTC
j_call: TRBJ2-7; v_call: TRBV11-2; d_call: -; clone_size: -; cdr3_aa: CASSLAGLREQYF; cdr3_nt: TGTGCCAGCAGCTTAGCGGGTCTGCGCGAGCAGTACTTC
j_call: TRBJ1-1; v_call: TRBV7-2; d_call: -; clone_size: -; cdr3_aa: CASSLASAGRRTEAFF; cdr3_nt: TGTGCCAGCAGCTTAGCATCCGCAGGGAGGAGAACTGAAGCTTTCTTT
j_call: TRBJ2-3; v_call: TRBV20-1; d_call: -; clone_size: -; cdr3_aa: CSASDGGETDTQYF; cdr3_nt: TGCAGTGCTAGTGATGGCGGGGAGACAGATACGCAGTATTTT
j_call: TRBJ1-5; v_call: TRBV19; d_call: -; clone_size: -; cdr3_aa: CASSTQVGGNQPQHF; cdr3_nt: TGTGCCAGTAGTACCCAAGTCGGTGGCAATCAGCCCCAGCATTTT
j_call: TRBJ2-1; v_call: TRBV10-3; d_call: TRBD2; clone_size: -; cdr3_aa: CAMARRSGIDEQFF; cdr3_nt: TGTGCCATGGCCCGGCGTAGCGGGATAGATGAGCAGTTCTTC
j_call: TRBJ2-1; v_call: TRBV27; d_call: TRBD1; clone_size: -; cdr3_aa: CASSFGQGLGYNEQFF; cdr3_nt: TGTGCCAGCAGTTTCGGACAGGGTTTAGGATACAATGAGCAGTTCTTC
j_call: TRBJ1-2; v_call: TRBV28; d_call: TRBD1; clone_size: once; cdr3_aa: CASSIAGTGWYGYTF; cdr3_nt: TGTGCCAGCAGTATCGCCGGGACAGGGTGGTATGGCTACACCTTC
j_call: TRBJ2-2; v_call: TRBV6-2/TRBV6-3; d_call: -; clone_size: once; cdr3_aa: CASSVPLESPTGELFF; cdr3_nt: TGTGCCAGCAGCGTCCCCCTAGAGTCTCCCACCGGGGAGCTGTTTTTT
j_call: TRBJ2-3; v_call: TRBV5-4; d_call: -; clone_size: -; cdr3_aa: CASSLPQRSDTQYF; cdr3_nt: TGTGCCAGCAGCCTCCCCCAGCGCTCAGATACGCAGTATTTT
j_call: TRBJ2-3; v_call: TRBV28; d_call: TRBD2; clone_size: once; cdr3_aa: CASSLWGSSGRAGDTQYF; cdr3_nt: TGTGCCAGCAGTTTATGGGGATCTAGCGGGAGGGCGGGAGATACGCAGTATTTT
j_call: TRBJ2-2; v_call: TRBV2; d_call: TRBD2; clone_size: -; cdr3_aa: CASSGVTGGPNGELFF; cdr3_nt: TGTGCCAGCAGTGGAGTTACGGGAGGGCCGAACGGGGAGCTGTTTTTT
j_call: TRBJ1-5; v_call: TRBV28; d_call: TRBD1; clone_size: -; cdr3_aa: CASSPGQGSIQPQHF; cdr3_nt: TGTGCCAGCAGTCCGGGACAGGGCTCTATTCAGCCCCAGCATTTT
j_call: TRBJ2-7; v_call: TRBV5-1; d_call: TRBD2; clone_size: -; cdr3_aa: CASSLVVAGSYEQYF; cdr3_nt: TGCGCCAGCAGCTTGGTTGTAGCGGGATCCTACGAGCAGTACTTC
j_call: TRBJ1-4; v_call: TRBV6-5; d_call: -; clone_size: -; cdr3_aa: CASSYSRDMYEKLFF; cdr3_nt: TGTGCCAGCAGTTACTCAAGGGACATGTATGAAAAACTGTTTTTT
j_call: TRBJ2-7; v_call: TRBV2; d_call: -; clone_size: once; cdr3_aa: CASRFSGGAYEQYF; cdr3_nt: TGTGCCAGCAGATTTAGCGGAGGGGCCTACGAGCAGTACTTC
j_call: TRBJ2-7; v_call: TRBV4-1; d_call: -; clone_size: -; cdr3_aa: CASSLTTRTHEQYF; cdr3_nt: TGCGCCAGCAGCCTAACCACTAGGACCCACGAGCAGTACTTC
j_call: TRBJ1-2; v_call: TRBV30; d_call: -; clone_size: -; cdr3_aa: CAWSTGTYGYTF; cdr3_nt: TGTGCCTGGAGTACAGGGACCTATGGCTACACCTTC